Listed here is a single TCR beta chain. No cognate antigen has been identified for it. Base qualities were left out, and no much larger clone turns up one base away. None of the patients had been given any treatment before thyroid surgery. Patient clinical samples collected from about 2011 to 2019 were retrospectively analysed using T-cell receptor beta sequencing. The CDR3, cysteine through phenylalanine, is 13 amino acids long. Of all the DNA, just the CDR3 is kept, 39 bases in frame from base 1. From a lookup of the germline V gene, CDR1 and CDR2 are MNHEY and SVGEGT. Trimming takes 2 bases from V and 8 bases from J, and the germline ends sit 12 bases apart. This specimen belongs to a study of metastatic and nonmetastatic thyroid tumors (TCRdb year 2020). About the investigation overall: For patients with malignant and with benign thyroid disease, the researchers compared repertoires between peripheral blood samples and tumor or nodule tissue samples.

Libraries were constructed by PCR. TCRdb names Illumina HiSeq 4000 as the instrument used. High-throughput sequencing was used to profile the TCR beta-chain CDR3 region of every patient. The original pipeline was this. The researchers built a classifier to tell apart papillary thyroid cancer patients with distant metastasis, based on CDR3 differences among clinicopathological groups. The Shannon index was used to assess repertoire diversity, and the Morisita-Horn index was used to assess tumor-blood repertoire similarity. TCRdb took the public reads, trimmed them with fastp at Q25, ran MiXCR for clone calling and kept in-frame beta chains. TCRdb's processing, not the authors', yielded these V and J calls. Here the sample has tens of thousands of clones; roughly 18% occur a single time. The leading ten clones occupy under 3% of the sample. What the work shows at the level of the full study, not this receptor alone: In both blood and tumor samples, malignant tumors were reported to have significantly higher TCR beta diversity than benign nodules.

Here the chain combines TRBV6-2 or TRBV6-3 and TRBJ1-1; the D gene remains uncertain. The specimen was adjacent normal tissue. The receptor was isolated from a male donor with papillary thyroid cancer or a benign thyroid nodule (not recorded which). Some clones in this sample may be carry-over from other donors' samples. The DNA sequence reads TGTGCCAGCAGTTACCCCCACGACGGGGAAGCTTTCTTT. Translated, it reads CASSYPHDGEAFF.